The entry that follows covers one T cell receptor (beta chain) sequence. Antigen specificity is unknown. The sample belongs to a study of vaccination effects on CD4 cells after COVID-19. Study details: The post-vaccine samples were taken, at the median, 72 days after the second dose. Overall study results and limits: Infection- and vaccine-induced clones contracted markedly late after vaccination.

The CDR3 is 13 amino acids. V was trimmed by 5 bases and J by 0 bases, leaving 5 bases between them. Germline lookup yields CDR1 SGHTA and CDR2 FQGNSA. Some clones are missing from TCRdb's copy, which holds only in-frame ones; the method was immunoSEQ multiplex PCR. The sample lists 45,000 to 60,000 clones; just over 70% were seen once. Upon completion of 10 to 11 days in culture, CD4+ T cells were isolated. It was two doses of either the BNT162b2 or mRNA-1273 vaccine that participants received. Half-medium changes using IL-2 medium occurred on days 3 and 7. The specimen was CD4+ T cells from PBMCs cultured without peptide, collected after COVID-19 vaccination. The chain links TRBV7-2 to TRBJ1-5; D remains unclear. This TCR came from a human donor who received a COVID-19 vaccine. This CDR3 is CASSQDSNQPQHF. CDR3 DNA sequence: TGTGCCAGCAGCCAGGATAGCAATCAGCCCCAGCATTTT. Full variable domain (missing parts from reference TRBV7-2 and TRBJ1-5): GAGVSQSPSNKVTEKGKDVELRCDPISGHTALYWYRQSLGQGLEFLIYFQGNSAPDKSGLPSDRFSAERTGGSVSTLTIQRTQQEDSAVYLCASSQDSNQPQHFGDGTRLSIL.